This T cell receptor beta chain was obtained from a study of post-analysis software for immune sequencing data. Study-wide points: Included in a set of roughly five TRBV segments more frequent in patients than controls were TRBV5-6, TRBV5-1 and TRBV20-1. Multiple sclerosis patients showed significantly lower normalized Chao1 diversity than controls did.

The CDR3 has 15 amino acids. Between the trimmed V and J ends, which lost 1 base and 4 bases, there was a span of 12 bases. In its sample, this clonotype was seen a few times. Its target is not known. Unique molecular identifiers featured in each of the TCR beta cDNA libraries. TCRdb re-analysed the PCR reads in MiXCR, keeping a single row per CDR3 protein. The data show more than 500,000 distinct CDR3 sequences, 34% seen once. The chain employs TRBV12-3 or TRBV12-4 and TRBJ2-3; weak D call: TRBD2 (6 bases). The source material was blood. This sequence was found in a girl younger than 18 with multiple sclerosis. CDR3 sequence reads: CASSLGGGIPDTQYF. CDR3 nucleotides: TGTGCCAGCAGTTTAGGGGGCGGGATCCCAGATACGCAGTATTTT.